This T cell receptor (beta chain) came from a study of CD4+ T cells in melanoma. This clone has more than one count but fewer than ten. The germline V gene has CDR1 SGHRS and CDR2 YFSETQ. CDR3 length: 18 residues. J was trimmed by 7 bases and V by 4 bases; bases with no gene match: 17. Only in-frame clones appear in the TCRdb table, and some are missing; sequencing was by immunoSEQ multiplex PCR. The top ten hold approximately 12% of the sample, which has more than 15,000 clones, more than 70% seen once. This chain uses TRBV5-1 with TRBJ1-2, with 12 positions matching TRBD1. The receptor was derived from a human donor with melanoma. Sequencing was done on a sample of cells from a culture (not recorded whether cultured in vitro). The CDR3 here is CASSRDSQGTGGGGGYTF. In nucleotides, the CDR3 is TGCGCCAGCAGCCGCGATTCCCAGGGGACAGGGGGCGGCGGTGGCTACACCTTC.